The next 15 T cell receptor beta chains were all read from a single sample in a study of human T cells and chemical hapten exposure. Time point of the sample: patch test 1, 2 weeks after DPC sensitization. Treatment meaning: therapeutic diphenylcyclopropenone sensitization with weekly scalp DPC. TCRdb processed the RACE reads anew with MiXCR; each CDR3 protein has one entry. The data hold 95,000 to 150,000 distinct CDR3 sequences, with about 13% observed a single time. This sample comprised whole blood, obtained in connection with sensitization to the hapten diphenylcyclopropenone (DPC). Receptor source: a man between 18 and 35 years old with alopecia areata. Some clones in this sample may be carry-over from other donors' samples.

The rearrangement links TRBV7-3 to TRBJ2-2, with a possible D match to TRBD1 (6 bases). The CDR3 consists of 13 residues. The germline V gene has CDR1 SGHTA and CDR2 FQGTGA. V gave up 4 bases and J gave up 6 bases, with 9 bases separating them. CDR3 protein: CASSSEGAGELFF. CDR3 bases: TGTGCCAGCAGCTCTGAGGGGGCCGGGGAGCTGTTTTTT.

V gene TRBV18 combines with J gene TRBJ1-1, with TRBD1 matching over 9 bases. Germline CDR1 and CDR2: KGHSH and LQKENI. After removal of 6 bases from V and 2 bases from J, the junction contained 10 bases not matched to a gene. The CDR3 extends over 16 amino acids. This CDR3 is CASSPIRGQGNTEAFF. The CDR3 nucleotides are TGTGCCAGCTCCCCTATCCGGGGACAGGGAAACACTGAAGCTTTCTTT.

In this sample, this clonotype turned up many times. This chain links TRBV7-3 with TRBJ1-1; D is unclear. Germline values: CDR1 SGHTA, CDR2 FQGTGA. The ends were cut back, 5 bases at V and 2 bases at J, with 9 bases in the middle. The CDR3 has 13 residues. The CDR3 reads CASSPYSNTEAFF. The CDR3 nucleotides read TGTGCCAGCAGCCCATACAGCAACACTGAAGCTTTCTTT.

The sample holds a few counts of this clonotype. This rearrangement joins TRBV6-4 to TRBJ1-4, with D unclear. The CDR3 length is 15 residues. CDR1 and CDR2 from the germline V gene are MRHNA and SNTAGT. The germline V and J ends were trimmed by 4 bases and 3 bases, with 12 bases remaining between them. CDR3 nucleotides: TGTGCCAGCAGTGCGGAAATGCAGCCTAATGAAAAACTGTTTTTT. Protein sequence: CASSAEMQPNEKLFF.

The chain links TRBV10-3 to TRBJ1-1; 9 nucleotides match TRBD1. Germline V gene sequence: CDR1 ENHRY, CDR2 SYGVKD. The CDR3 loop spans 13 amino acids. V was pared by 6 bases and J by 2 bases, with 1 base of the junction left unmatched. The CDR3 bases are TGTGCCATCAGGGACAGGGGAAACACTGAAGCTTTCTTT. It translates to CAIRDRGNTEAFF.

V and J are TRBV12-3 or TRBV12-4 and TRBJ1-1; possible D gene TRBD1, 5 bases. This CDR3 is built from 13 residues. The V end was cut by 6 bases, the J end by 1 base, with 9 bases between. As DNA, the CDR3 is TGTGCCAGCAGGCCCGGGGGGAACACTGAAGCTTTCTTT. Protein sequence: CASRPGGNTEAFF.

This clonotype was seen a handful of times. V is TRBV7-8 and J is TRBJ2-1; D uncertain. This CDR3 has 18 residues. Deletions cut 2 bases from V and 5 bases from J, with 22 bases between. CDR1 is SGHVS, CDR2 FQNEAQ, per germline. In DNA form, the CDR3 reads TGTGCCAGCAGCTTACTTAGGGCGATCGCGGTCCCGAACAATGAGCAGTTCTTC. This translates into CASSLLRAIAVPNNEQFF.

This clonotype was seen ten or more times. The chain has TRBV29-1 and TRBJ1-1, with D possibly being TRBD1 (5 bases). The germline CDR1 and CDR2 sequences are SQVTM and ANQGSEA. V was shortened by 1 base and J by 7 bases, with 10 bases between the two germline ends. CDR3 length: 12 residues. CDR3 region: CSVEVPGSEAFF. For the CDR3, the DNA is TGCAGCGTTGAAGTGCCAGGGAGTGAAGCTTTCTTT.

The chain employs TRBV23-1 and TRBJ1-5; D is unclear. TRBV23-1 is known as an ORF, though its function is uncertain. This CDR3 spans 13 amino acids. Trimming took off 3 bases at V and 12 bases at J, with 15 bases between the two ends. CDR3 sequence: CASSHPQKRLQHF. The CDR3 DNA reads TGCGCCAGCAGTCATCCACAAAAAAGGCTCCAGCATTTT.

The CDR3 DNA is TGCGCCAGCAGCCAAGATCATTCTAACACCGGGGAGCTGTTTTTT. It translates to CASSQDHSNTGELFF. V is TRBV4-3 and J is TRBJ2-2; no definite D call. Germline-derived CDR1 and CDR2 are LGHNA and YSLEER. The V end was cut by 0 bases, the J end by 2 bases, with 7 bases between. The CDR3 extends over 15 amino acids.

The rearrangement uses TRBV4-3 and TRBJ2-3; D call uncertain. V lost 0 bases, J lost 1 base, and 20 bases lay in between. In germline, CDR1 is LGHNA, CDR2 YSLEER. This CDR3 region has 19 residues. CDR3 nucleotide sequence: TGCGCCAGCAGCCAAGATACGCCAGGCCGCAGACGGGGCACAGATACGCAGTATTTT. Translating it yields CASSQDTPGRRRGTDTQYF.

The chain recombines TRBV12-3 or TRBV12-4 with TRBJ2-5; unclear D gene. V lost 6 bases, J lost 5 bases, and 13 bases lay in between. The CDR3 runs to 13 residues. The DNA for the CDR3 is TGTGCCAGCAGCCAAAACCCGAGGGAGACCCAGTACTTC. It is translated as CASSQNPRETQYF.

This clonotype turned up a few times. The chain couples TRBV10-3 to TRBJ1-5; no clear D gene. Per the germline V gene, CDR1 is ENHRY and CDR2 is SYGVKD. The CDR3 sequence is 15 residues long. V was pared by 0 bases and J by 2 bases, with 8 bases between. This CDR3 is CAISESLVGNQPQHF. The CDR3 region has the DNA TGTGCCATCAGTGAGTCGTTAGTAGGCAATCAGCCCCAGCATTTT.

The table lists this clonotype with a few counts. The CDR3: CASSLRPGTGTNTGELFF. For the CDR3, the DNA is TGTGCCAGCAGCCTTCGTCCCGGGACAGGGACGAACACCGGGGAGCTGTTTTTT. The chain has TRBV7-3 and TRBJ2-2, with 9 bases fitting TRBD1. Germline-derived CDR1 and CDR2 are SGHTA and FQGTGA. The CDR3 loop spans 18 amino acids. Trimming cost V 5 bases and J 0 bases; bases outside gene matches: 10. The full variable domain, with the rest looked up from reference TRBV7-3 and TRBJ2-2, is GAGVSQTPSNKVTEKGKYVELRCDPISGHTALYWYRQSLGQGPEFLIYFQGTGAADDSGLPNDRFFAVRPEGSVSTLKIQRTERGDSAVYLCASSLRPGTGTNTGELFFGEGSRLTVL.

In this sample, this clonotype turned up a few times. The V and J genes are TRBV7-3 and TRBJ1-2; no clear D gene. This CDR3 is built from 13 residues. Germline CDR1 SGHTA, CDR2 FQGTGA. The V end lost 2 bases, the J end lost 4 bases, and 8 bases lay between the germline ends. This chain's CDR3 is CASSLEAFYGYTF. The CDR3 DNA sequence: TGTGCCAGCAGCTTAGAGGCATTCTATGGCTACACCTTC.